Each of the 2 T cell receptor beta chains below was sequenced from the same sample in a study of neurological immune-mediated disorders. Time point specified: technical triplicate 1. TCRdb re-analysed the 5' RACE reads in MiXCR, keeping a single row per CDR3 protein. The data contain 30,000 to 40,000 distinct CDR3 sequences, over 8.5% of them seen just once; the ten biggest clones take up 3% to 5%. Sequenced sample: PBMCs. The receptors derive from a man aged 55 to 70 with HTLV-1-associated myelopathy (HAM/TSP).

This clonotype has at least ten counts. The V and J genes are TRBV20-1 and TRBJ2-3; perhaps TRBD1 as D (5 bases). V lost 0 bases and J 3 bases, leaving 10 bases between the germline ends. The CDR3 covers 14 residues. The germline gives CDR1 DFQATT, CDR2 SNEGSKA (reference sequence). The CDR3 coding sequence is TGCAGTGCTAGAGACAGGGTTACGACAGATACGCAGTATTTT. As protein: CSARDRVTTDTQYF.

This clonotype has at least ten counts. J is TRBJ2-1 and V is TRBV20-1; D is unclear. The CDR3 has 13 amino acids. From germline, CDR1 is DFQATT and CDR2 SNEGSKA (reference sequence). Trimming removed 2 bases from V and 7 bases from J, with 12 bases in between. The CDR3 reads CSARHLVGNEQFF. CDR3 DNA sequence: TGCAGTGCTAGACACTTAGTGGGGAATGAGCAGTTCTTC.